The clone carrying this TCR beta chain occurred once. Its matching antigen is unknown. Here immunoSEQ multiplex PCR was the method, and the copy in TCRdb shows in-frame clones only, minus some. Of 48,000 or so clones listed, roughly four fifths are singletons. People whose metastatic non-small-cell lung cancer was chemo-refractory got focal radiation along with CTLA-4 blockade by ipilimumab. The data belong to a study of radiotherapy plus CTLA-4 blockade in lung cancer. On the study more broadly: Objective responses were recorded in about 17% of patients, with disease control recorded in around 30%.

General study findings and limits: Researchers report tumor-derived TCR clones expanding in blood after radiotherapy plus ipilimumab. Reports identified early blood T cell clone dynamics, with interferon-beta, as the best response predictor.

This CDR3 has 14 residues. CDR1 LGHNA and CDR2 YSLEER come from the germline V gene. Trimming took off 5 bases at V and 5 bases at J, with 15 bases between the two ends. V usage is TRBV4-3 and J usage is TRBJ1-1, with TRBD1 as a possible D gene (6 bases). This receptor was obtained from a human donor with non-small cell lung cancer whose response to radiotherapy plus ipilimumab could not be evaluated. Here the sequenced sample was peripheral blood, taken from a patient treated with radiotherapy plus ipilimumab. The CDR3 loop is CASSDQTGYTEAFF. In DNA, the CDR3 is TGCGCCAGCAGCGACCAAACAGGGTATACTGAAGCTTTCTTT.